This TCR beta chain was captured by sequencing in a study of OX40 agonist ivuxolimab in advanced cancers. Notes on the research overall: The costimulatory receptor OX40 (CD134) was targeted by ivuxolimab, a fully human IgG2 agonistic monoclonal antibody. Prior anti-PD-1, anti-PD-L1 or anti-CTLA-4 therapy was permitted, and checkpoint inhibitors had been received by about 37% of dose-escalation patients. The dose-escalation cohort was over 70% male with a mean age of approximately 60 years, ranging from about 23 to 85. Three dose-escalation patients achieved partial responses, one with hepatocellular carcinoma and two with cutaneous melanoma. The monotherapy dose-escalation portion (N ≈ 56 patients) of the phase I ivuxolimab trial is reported in the paper. Of the approximately 50 dose-escalation patients, hepatocellular carcinoma was present in about 20, melanoma in approximately 15, renal cell carcinoma in 9 and head and neck cancer in 9. Peripheral TCRbeta sequencing was intended to test whether TCR sequence diversity was altered and clonal T-cell expansion was caused by ivuxolimab. Intravenous ivuxolimab was administered to patients every 2 weeks at six dose levels: 0.01, 0.1, 0.3, 1.5, 3 and 10 mg/kg.

Patients with a history of autoimmune disease or receiving systemic immunosuppression were excluded from the trial. Peripheral blood for TCR sequencing was collected from all dose cohorts at baseline, on cycle 4 day 1, and on cycle 7 day 1. Samples came from an open-label, multicenter, first-in-human phase I dose-escalation trial of ivuxolimab. Adults with locally advanced or metastatic head and neck squamous cell, hepatocellular, melanoma or renal cell carcinoma were enrolled in the trial. CD4+ and CD8+ T cells were sorted separately from peripheral blood before TCR sequencing. Genomic DNA was extracted from sorted cells for sequencing of the TCRbeta CDR3 region. The immunoSEQ Assay was used to sequence the TCRbeta CDR3 regions. TCRdb carries this immuneACCESS record with in-frame sequences only. Its versions omit some clonotypes, under half of them owing to an unresolved V gene in the studies checked, with the rest unexplained. In this sample the table shows 40,000 to 50,000 clones, roughly 84% of which occur a single time. The ten top clones hold approximately 16% of the sample.

Note on this clone: Its target antigen remains unknown. No base quality information exists; no much larger clone differs at one position.

The CDR3 holds 13 amino acids from the cysteine to the phenylalanine. Just the 39-base CDR3 DNA is kept, in frame starting at base 1. The germline V gene gives CDR1 as SGDLS and CDR2 as YYNGEE. V is cut by 3 bases and J by 8 bases, and the space between the germline ends is 14 bases. Study-wide findings and limitations: Partial responders in the 0.1-3.0 mg/kg groups had among the lowest normalized peripheral clonal expansion, especially among CD8+ T cells. At doses of 0.1 to 3.0 mg/kg, clonal expansion of both CD4+ and CD8+ T cells in blood was seen between baseline and week 6. Antigen specificity was not determined for the clonally expanded peripheral T cells. After ivuxolimab, more expanded clones were found on average in CD8+ T cells than in CD4+ T cells. Low levels of normalized T-cell clonal expansion were also seen in some nonresponding patients.

The input for sequencing was CD4+ or CD8+ T cells sorted from blood, taken in a trial of the OX40 agonist ivuxolimab. The clonotype originates from an adult with an advanced solid tumor such as melanoma, head and neck, liver or kidney cancer. The rearranged segments are TRBV9 and TRBJ1-2; the D gene remains uncertain. CDR3 reads: CASSAALGNGYTF. The nucleotide sequence reads TGTGCCAGCAGCGCCGCCTTAGGGAACGGCTACACCTTC.